These 11 T cell receptor beta chains share one sample of origin, sequenced in a study of blood T cell repertoires in COVID-19. Profiled with immunoSEQ multiplex PCR; TCRdb holds only in-frame clones, not every one. Of 100,000 or so clones in the sample, 70% to 80% were seen once. Material for sequencing was peripheral blood. The receptors here all came from a woman in her 70s with acute or convalescent COVID-19.

J is TRBJ1-2 and V is TRBV18, with a tentative D call TRBD1 (5 bases). This CDR3 region has 15 residues. V lost 2 bases and J 0 bases, leaving 10 bases between the germline ends. CDR1 and CDR2 (germline): KGHSH, LQKENI. CDR3 protein: CASSPAGLTNYGYTF. The CDR3 DNA reads TGTGCCAGCTCACCAGCAGGGCTCACTAACTATGGCTACACCTTC.

This clone has just one count. This sequence joins TRBV11-3 and TRBJ1-1; no reliable D call. V lost 5 bases, J lost 1 base, and 8 bases lay in between. This CDR3 has 13 amino acids. Germline V lookup: CDR1 SGHNT, CDR2 YENEEA. CDR3 nucleotides: TGTGCCAGCAGCCTTACAGCGAACACTGAAGCTTTCTTT. It codes for CASSLTANTEAFF.

The V call is TRBV7-3, the J call TRBJ1-1, with D perhaps matching TRBD1 (5 bases). This CDR3 comprises 14 residues. Trimming shortened V by 3 bases and J by 2 bases, and 10 bases separated the two germline ends. CDR1 is SGHTA and CDR2 is FQGTGA in the germline V gene. The CDR3 DNA reads TGTGCCAGCAGCTTCGGACACGGAAACACTGAAGCTTTCTTT. Protein: CASSFGHGNTEAFF. The variable domain in full, with the rest retrieved from reference TRBV7-3 and TRBJ1-1, is GAGVSQTPSNKVTEKGKYVELRCDPISGHTALYWYRQSLGQGPEFLIYFQGTGAADDSGLPNDRFFAVRPEGSVSTLKIQRTERGDSAVYLCASSFGHGNTEAFFGQGTRLTVV.

This clone was recorded a few times. The chain links TRBV7-8 to TRBJ1-1, with no clear D. This CDR3 contains 12 residues. V lost 5 bases to trimming and J lost 5 bases, with 9 bases between them. CDR1 and CDR2 from the germline V gene are SGHVS and FQNEAQ. The DNA of the CDR3 is TGTGCCAGCAGCCGTTCGAGGACTGAAGCTTTCTTT. Translated, it gives CASSRSRTEAFF.

This chain uses TRBV9 with TRBJ1-6; D perhaps matches TRBD1 (6 bases). The length of the CDR3 is 16 residues. The germline gives CDR1 SGDLS, CDR2 YYNGEE. The germline V and J ends were trimmed by 4 bases and 0 bases, with 11 bases remaining between them. CDR3 residues: CASSLDSSSYNSPLHF. The DNA for the CDR3 is TGTGCCAGCAGCTTGGACAGCAGCTCCTATAATTCACCCCTCCACTTT.

This clone showed up just once. This chain uses TRBV19 with TRBJ1-1, with D tentatively TRBD1 (6 bases). V was shortened by 5 bases and J by 3 bases, with 13 bases between the two germline ends. The germline V gene encodes CDR1 LNHDA and CDR2 SQIVND (reference sequence). The CDR3 runs to 14 residues. CDR3 sequence: CASSFRGEDTEAFF. CDR3 DNA: TGTGCCAGTAGTTTCAGGGGCGAGGACACTGAAGCTTTCTTT.

This sequence joins TRBV4-1 and TRBJ2-2; TRBD1 matches 7 bases. After removal of 4 bases from V and 0 bases from J, the junction contained 8 bases not matched to a gene. The CDR3 length is 17 residues. Per the germline V gene, CDR1 is MGHRA and CDR2 is YSYEKL. The CDR3 DNA is TGCGCCAGCAGCCTTCGAACAGGGGCTTCGAACACCGGGGAGCTGTTTTTT. It specifies CASSLRTGASNTGELFF.

This chain joins TRBV19 and TRBJ2-1; 13 bases agree with TRBD2. Germline V gives CDR1 LNHDA, CDR2 SQIVND (reference sequence). CDR3 length: 15 residues. V trimming: 3 bases; J trimming: 7 bases; junction bases outside the gene matches: 3. The CDR3 protein is CASSMTSGGRNEQFF. The CDR3, as DNA: TGTGCCAGTAGTATGACTAGCGGGGGGCGTAATGAGCAGTTCTTC.

Points on this clone: Other DNA variants within this sample encode the same CDR3. The rearrangement uses TRBV10-3 and TRBJ1-2; the match to TRBD1 covers 9 bases. Losses at the gene ends were 0 bases for V and 4 bases for J; bases not matched to a gene: 0. CDR1 is ENHRY and CDR2 is SYGVKD in the germline V gene. The CDR3 consists of 14 residues. CDR3 DNA: TGTGCCATCAGTGAGTCGGACAGGGGCTATGGCTACACCTTC. Its translation is CAISESDRGYGYTF.

This clone was observed a handful of times. The chain recombines TRBV6-5 with TRBJ1-5; D remains unclear. V was clipped by 6 bases and J by 0 bases, with 12 bases between them. The CDR3 consists of 15 residues. Per the germline V gene, CDR1 is MNHEY and CDR2 is SVGAGI. Here the CDR3 DNA reads TGTGCCAGCAGGCCCCCGGGGTCTAGCAATCAGCCCCAGCATTTT. Its protein is CASRPPGSSNQPQHF.

V is TRBV6-6 and J is TRBJ1-1, with unresolved D. The CDR3 has 11 amino acids. With 8 bases removed from V and 13 bases from J, the gap between germline ends came to 17 bases. Germline V gives CDR1 MNHNY, CDR2 SVGAGI (reference sequence). CDR3 in DNA: TGTGCCAGCGCTCTCGAGGGTCGGCTTTTCTTT. Protein product: CASALEGRLFF.